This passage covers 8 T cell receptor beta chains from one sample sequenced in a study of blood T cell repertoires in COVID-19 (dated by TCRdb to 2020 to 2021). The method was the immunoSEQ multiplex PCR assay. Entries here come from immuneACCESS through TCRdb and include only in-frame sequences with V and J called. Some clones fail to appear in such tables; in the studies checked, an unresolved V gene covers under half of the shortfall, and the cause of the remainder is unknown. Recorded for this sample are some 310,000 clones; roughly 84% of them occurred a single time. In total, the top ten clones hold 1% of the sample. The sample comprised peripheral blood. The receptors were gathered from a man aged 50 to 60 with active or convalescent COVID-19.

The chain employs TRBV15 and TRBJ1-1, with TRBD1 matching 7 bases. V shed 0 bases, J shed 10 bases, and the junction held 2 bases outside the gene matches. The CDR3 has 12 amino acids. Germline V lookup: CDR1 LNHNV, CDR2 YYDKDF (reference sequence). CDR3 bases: TGTGCCACCAGCAGAGAGCAGGGGGGAGCTTTCTTT. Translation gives CATSREQGGAFF.

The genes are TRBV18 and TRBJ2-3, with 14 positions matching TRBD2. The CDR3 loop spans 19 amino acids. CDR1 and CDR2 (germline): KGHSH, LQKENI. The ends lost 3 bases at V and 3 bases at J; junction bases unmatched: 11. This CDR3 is CASSPSMGLAGELTDTQYF. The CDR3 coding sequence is TGTGCCAGCTCACCGTCGATGGGACTAGCGGGAGAATTGACAGATACGCAGTATTTT.

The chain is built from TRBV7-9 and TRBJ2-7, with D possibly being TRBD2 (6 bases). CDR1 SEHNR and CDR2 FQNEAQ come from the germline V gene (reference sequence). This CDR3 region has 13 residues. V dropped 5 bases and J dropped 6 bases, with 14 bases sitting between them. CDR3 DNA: TGTGCCAGCAGCGTCCGACTAGTATCCGAGCAGTACTTC. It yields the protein CASSVRLVSEQYF.

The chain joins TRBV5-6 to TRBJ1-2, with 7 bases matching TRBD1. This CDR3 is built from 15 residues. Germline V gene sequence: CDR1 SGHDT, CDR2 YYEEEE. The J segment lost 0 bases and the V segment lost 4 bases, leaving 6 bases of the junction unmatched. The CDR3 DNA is TGTGCCAGCAGCCCAGGGGGTGGGCCTAACTATGGCTACACCTTC. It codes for CASSPGGGPNYGYTF.

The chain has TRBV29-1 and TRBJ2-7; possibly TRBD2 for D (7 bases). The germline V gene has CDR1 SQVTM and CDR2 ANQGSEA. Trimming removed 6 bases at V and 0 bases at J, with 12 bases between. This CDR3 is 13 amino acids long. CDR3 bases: TGCAGCGTGGCGGGGGCCAGCTCCTACGAGCAGTACTTC. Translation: CSVAGASSYEQYF.

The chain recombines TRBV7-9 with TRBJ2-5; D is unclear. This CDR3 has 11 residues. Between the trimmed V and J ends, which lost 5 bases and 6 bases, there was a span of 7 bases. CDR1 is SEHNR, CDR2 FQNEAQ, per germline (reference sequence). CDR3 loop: CASSPTKTQYF. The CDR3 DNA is TGTGCCAGCAGCCCCACAAAGACCCAGTACTTC.

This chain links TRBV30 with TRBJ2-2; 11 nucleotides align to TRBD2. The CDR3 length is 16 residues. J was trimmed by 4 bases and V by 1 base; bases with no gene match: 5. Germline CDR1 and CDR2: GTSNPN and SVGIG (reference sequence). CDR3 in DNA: TGTGCCTGGAGTGGATCGGGACTAGCGGTCACCGGGGAGCTGTTTTTT. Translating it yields CAWSGSGLAVTGELFF.

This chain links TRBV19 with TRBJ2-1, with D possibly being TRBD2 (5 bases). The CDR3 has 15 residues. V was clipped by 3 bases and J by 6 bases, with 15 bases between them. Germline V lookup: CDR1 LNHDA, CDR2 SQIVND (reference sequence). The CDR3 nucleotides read TGTGCCAGTAGTATCGGAGCGGAGCAATTCAATGAGCAGTTCTTC. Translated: CASSIGAEQFNEQFF.